The 26 T cell receptor beta chains given below trace back to one sample, sequenced in a study of blood T cell repertoires in COVID-19. Repertoires were generated with immunoSEQ multiplex PCR, while TCRdb's copy carries only in-frame clones and drops some. The profile shows 250,000 to 400,000 clones, roughly nine tenths of them singletons. Sequencing was done on a sample of peripheral blood. The receptors derive from a woman between 25 and 40 years old with COVID-19, enrolled during active disease.

The CDR3 coding sequence is TGCAGCGCCCGACAGGGGGCGCGTTACACCGGGGAGCTGTTTTTT. Its protein product is CSARQGARYTGELFF. V is TRBV29-1 and J is TRBJ2-2, with 10 bases fitting TRBD1. Trimming cost V 7 bases and J 3 bases; bases outside gene matches: 8. The CDR3 consists of 15 residues. Germline CDR1 reads SQVTM; CDR2 reads ANQGSEA.

The rearrangement joins TRBV11-2 to TRBJ2-7, with TRBD2 matching 7 bases. Germline CDR1 SGHAT, CDR2 FQNNGV. The CDR3 has 15 amino acids. V was clipped by 3 bases and J by 5 bases; unmatched bases: 10. The chain's CDR3 is CASSLSAGSRDEQYF. The CDR3 nucleotides read TGTGCCAGCAGCTTGTCAGCGGGGTCGAGGGACGAGCAGTACTTC.

V and J are TRBV9 and TRBJ1-1; D may be TRBD1 (5 bases). The germline gives CDR1 SGDLS, CDR2 YYNGEE. There are 13 residues in the CDR3. V was cut by 4 bases and J by 0 bases, with 7 bases left in between. The CDR3 DNA follows: TGTGCCAGCAGCCCAGGGATGAACACTGAAGCTTTCTTT. Protein sequence: CASSPGMNTEAFF.

This sequence joins TRBV6-1 and TRBJ1-5; D not resolved. The CDR3 contains 15 residues. The germline V gene encodes CDR1 MNHNS and CDR2 SASEGT. Trimming took 0 bases from V and 3 from J, leaving 9 bases between them. The CDR3 DNA reads TGTGCCAGCAGTGAAGCGTATTGGCCCAATCAGCCCCAGCATTTT. This gives the protein CASSEAYWPNQPQHF.

This chain connects TRBV27 to TRBJ1-1; perhaps TRBD1 as D (6 bases). The CDR3 is made up of 12 amino acids. V dropped 5 bases and J dropped 8 bases, with 12 bases sitting between them. Germline V gene lookup returns CDR1 MNHEY and CDR2 SMNVEV (reference sequence). The CDR3 spells CASSPQGAEAFF. The CDR3 DNA sequence: TGTGCCAGCAGTCCACAGGGAGCCGAAGCTTTCTTT.

The chain links TRBV10-3 to TRBJ2-7; 12 nucleotides match TRBD2. V was clipped by 6 bases and J by 5 bases; unmatched bases: 5. This CDR3 has 14 amino acids. Germline V gene lookup returns CDR1 ENHRY and CDR2 SYGVKD. DNA of the CDR3: TGTGCCATCAGCCCGACTAGCGGGAGCAACGAGCAGTACTTC. This sequence encodes CAISPTSGSNEQYF.

This chain links TRBV30 with TRBJ1-2; 7 bases agree with TRBD1. The germline V gene encodes CDR1 GTSNPN and CDR2 SVGIG (reference sequence). This CDR3 comprises 14 residues. V lost 3 bases, J lost 7 bases, and 11 bases stayed unmatched. The CDR3 DNA sequence: TGTGCCTGGAGCACCGGGGGGGACAGCCGTGGCTACACCTTC. It is translated as CAWSTGGDSRGYTF.

In the case of this clone: The identical CDR3 is also encoded by other nucleotide sequences in the sample. V and J are TRBV18 and TRBJ1-5, with 10 bases fitting TRBD1. The CDR3 runs to 14 residues. CDR1 is KGHSH, CDR2 LQKENI, per germline. Germline trimming cut 3 bases from V and 5 bases from J; bases unmatched to any gene: 1. The CDR3 sequence is CASSPGTGDQPQHF. The CDR3, as DNA: TGTGCCAGCTCACCCGGGACAGGGGATCAGCCCCAGCATTTT.

The chain links TRBV5-8 to TRBJ2-7, with D tentatively TRBD2 (6 bases). This CDR3 contains 17 residues. CDR1 and CDR2 from the germline V gene are SGHTS and YDEGEE. V lost 1 base, J lost 0 bases, and 17 bases lay in between. The CDR3 nucleotides are TGTGCCAGCAGCTTGAATTTTAGGGGCGGGACCTCCTACGAGCAGTACTTC. Its translation: CASSLNFRGGTSYEQYF.

The CDR3 region has the DNA TGCAGCGTTCTCACAGGGTCAGGTGGCTACACCTTC. Protein sequence: CSVLTGSGGYTF. The V and J genes are TRBV29-1 and TRBJ1-2, with D possibly TRBD1 on 6 matching bases. The V and J ends lost 5 bases and 7 bases respectively, with 14 bases between them. Germline V lookup: CDR1 SQVTM, CDR2 ANQGSEA. This CDR3 spans 12 amino acids.

The chain links TRBV5-4 to TRBJ2-5; 11 positions match TRBD2. The V gene's germline CDR1 is SGHNT and CDR2 YYREEE (reference sequence). The CDR3 runs to 17 residues. The trim removed 4 bases at V and 5 bases at J, leaving 13 bases unmatched. CDR3 nucleotide sequence: TGTGCCAGCAGCCCGGGGAGTAGCGGGAGGGTCCCCGAGACCCAGTACTTC. This gives the protein CASSPGSSGRVPETQYF. Based on the CDR3 plus reference TRBV5-4 and TRBJ2-5, the full variable domain is ETGVTQSPTHLIKTRGQQVTLRCSSQSGHNTVSWYQQALGQGPQFIFQYYREEENGRGNFPPRFSGLQFPNYSSELNVNALELDDSALYLCASSPGSSGRVPETQYFGPGTRLLVL.

The rearrangement joins TRBV3-1 (or the pseudogene TRBV3-2) to TRBJ1-3; tentative D call: TRBD1 (6 bases). In germline, CDR1 is LGHDT, CDR2 YNNKEL (reference sequence). This CDR3 spans 14 amino acids. Trimming took off 2 bases at V and 2 bases at J, with 7 bases between the two ends. The CDR3 DNA reads TGTGCCAGCAGCCAATACAGGGCTGGAAACACCATATATTTT. Translating gives CASSQYRAGNTIYF.

The chain couples TRBV3-1 (or the pseudogene TRBV3-2) to TRBJ2-1; 9 nucleotides match TRBD2. There are 14 residues in the CDR3. The germline CDR1 and CDR2 sequences are LGHDT and YNNKEL (reference sequence). With V trimmed by 2 bases and J by 12 bases, 8 bases remained unmatched. This CDR3 is CASSQNLAGTGQFF. The CDR3 bases are TGTGCCAGCAGCCAAAATCTAGCGGGAACCGGGCAGTTCTTC.

The CDR3 nucleotides read TGTGCCAGCAGCCTCTCATATAAAAGCCCGGACAGCCTCAACTATGGCTACACCTTC. Translated, it gives CASSLSYKSPDSLNYGYTF. The V and J genes are TRBV5-4 and TRBJ1-2; D might be TRBD1 (6 bases). The CDR3 has 19 amino acids. Germline lookup yields CDR1 SGHNT and CDR2 YYREEE (reference sequence). V was cut by 4 bases and J by 2 bases, with 27 bases left in between. Combining the CDR3 with reference TRBV5-4 and TRBJ1-2 gives the whole variable domain ETGVTQSPTHLIKTRGQQVTLRCSSQSGHNTVSWYQQALGQGPQFIFQYYREEENGRGNFPPRFSGLQFPNYSSELNVNALELDDSALYLCASSLSYKSPDSLNYGYTFGSGTRLTVV.

This clone was seen once. The V and J genes are TRBV6-1 and TRBJ1-5, with a tentative D call TRBD1 (6 bases). V lost 0 bases to trimming and J lost 0 bases, with 9 bases between them. This CDR3 has 16 residues. In germline, CDR1 is MNHNS, CDR2 SASEGT. CDR3 residues: CASSEALQGSNQPQHF. CDR3 nucleotide sequence: TGTGCCAGCAGTGAAGCGCTACAGGGTAGCAATCAGCCCCAGCATTTT.

The chain couples TRBV10-3 to TRBJ1-5; possible D gene TRBD1, 6 bases. CDR3 length: 13 residues. Deletions cut 1 base from V and 5 bases from J, with 6 bases between. Per the germline V gene, CDR1 is ENHRY and CDR2 is SYGVKD. The DNA for the CDR3 is TGTGCCATCAGTGAGTACAGGGATCAGCCCCAGCATTTT. Translation gives CAISEYRDQPQHF.

V gene TRBV7-9 combines with J gene TRBJ2-5; 10 bases line up with TRBD2. In germline, CDR1 is SEHNR, CDR2 FQNEAQ (reference sequence). CDR3 length: 16 residues. The junction had 2 bases not matched to a gene; V was cut back by 0 bases and J by 1 base. This chain's CDR3 is CASSLASSGGQETQYF. The CDR3 DNA reads as TGTGCCAGCAGCTTAGCTTCTAGCGGGGGCCAAGAGACCCAGTACTTC.

The J gene is TRBJ2-1, the V gene TRBV19; the match to TRBD2 covers 7 bases. The CDR3 spans 13 residues. V gave up 6 bases and J gave up 8 bases; unmatched junction bases: 7. Germline V lookup: CDR1 LNHDA, CDR2 SQIVND (reference sequence). The CDR3 region is CASRVGGSDEQFF. In DNA form, the CDR3 reads TGTGCCAGTAGGGTTGGCGGGAGCGATGAGCAGTTCTTC.

V and J are TRBV10-3 and TRBJ1-1, with TRBD1 identical over 7 bases. There are 14 residues in the CDR3. The J segment lost 4 bases and the V segment lost 3 bases, leaving 5 bases of the junction unmatched. CDR1 and CDR2 (germline): ENHRY, SYGVKD. CDR3 amino acids: CAISEQGIITEAFF. CDR3 DNA: TGTGCCATCAGTGAACAGGGGATAATCACTGAAGCTTTCTTT.

The chain couples TRBV29-1 to TRBJ2-5; 7 bases map to TRBD1. CDR1 and CDR2 from the germline V gene are SQVTM and ANQGSEA. V shed 6 bases and J 2 bases; nucleotides not matched to a gene: 3. The CDR3 runs 12 residues. CDR3 residues: CSVSTGQETQYF. CDR3 DNA: TGCAGCGTCTCGACAGGGCAAGAGACCCAGTACTTC.

V and J are TRBV13 and TRBJ2-1, with a tentative D call TRBD2 (6 bases). The V and J ends lost 0 bases and 4 bases respectively, with 10 bases between them. Germline lookup yields CDR1 PRHDT and CDR2 FYEKMQ (reference sequence). The CDR3 has 15 residues. The CDR3 region is CASSLGDYTYNEQFF. The CDR3 coding sequence is TGTGCCAGCAGCTTAGGGGACTACACTTACAATGAGCAGTTCTTC.

This clone was detected only a few times. The rearrangement links TRBV10-2 to TRBJ1-2, with D unclear. CDR3 size: 12 residues. CDR1 and CDR2 (germline): WSHSY, SAAADI. V dropped 0 bases and J dropped 11 bases, with 10 bases sitting between them. CDR3 coding DNA: TGCGCCAGCAGTGAGTCTCTGTCCTTTTACACCTTC. This gives the protein CASSESLSFYTF.

The CDR3 sequence: CAWGLGGTNEKLFF. DNA of the CDR3: TGTGCCTGGGGGTTAGGGGGAACTAATGAAAAACTGTTTTTT. The rearrangement uses TRBV30 and TRBJ1-4; tentative D call: TRBD1 (6 bases). Germline V CDR1 and CDR2: GTSNPN, SVGIG (reference sequence). This CDR3 comprises 14 residues. V was shortened by 5 bases and J by 1 base, with 11 bases between the two germline ends.

V is TRBV25-1 and J is TRBJ1-1; possibly TRBD1 for D (6 bases). Germline CDR1 is MGHDK and CDR2 is SYGVNS. This CDR3 has 14 amino acids. Trimming took off 3 bases at V and 7 bases at J, with 15 bases between the two ends. CDR3 residues: CASSDYTQGHEAFF. DNA of the CDR3: TGTGCCAGCAGTGATTATACTCAGGGGCATGAAGCTTTCTTT.

In DNA, the CDR3 is TGTGCCAGCAGTGAACTAGCGGGAGGCTCAGAGACCCAGTACTTC. It codes for CASSELAGGSETQYF. V and J are TRBV6-1 and TRBJ2-5, with 11 bases matching TRBD2. CDR3 length equals 15 residues. From germline, CDR1 is MNHNS and CDR2 SASEGT. After removal of 2 bases from V and 4 bases from J, the junction contained 3 bases not matched to a gene.

The rearrangement joins TRBV5-1 to TRBJ1-1; 7 bases align to TRBD1. This CDR3 comprises 15 residues. Unmatched junction bases numbered 6, after V lost 3 bases and J lost 1 base. Germline V gene lookup returns CDR1 SGHRS and CDR2 YFSETQ. This CDR3 is CASSSVDRENTEAFF. The CDR3 DNA follows: TGCGCCAGCAGCTCGGTTGACAGGGAGAACACTGAAGCTTTCTTT.